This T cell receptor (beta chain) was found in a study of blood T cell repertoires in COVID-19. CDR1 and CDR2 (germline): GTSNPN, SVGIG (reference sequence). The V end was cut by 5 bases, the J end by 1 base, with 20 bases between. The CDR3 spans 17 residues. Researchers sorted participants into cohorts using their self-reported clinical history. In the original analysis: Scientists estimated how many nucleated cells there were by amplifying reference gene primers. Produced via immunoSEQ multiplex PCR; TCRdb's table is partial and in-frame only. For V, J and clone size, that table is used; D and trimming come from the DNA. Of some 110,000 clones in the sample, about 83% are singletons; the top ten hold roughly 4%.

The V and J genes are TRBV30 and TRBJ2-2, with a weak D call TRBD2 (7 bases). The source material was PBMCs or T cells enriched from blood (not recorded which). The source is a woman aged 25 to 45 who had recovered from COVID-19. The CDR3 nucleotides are TGTGCCTGGCGTGAGGGGGGGGCAGGAGTGAACACCGGGGAGCTGTTTTTT. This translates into CAWREGGAGVNTGELFF. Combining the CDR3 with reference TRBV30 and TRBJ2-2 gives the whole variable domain SQTIHQWPATLVQPVGSPLSLECTVEGTSNPNLYWYRQAAGRGLQLLFYSVGIGQISSEVPQNLSASRPQDRQFILSSKKLLLSDSGFYLCAWREGGAGVNTGELFFGEGSRLTVL.